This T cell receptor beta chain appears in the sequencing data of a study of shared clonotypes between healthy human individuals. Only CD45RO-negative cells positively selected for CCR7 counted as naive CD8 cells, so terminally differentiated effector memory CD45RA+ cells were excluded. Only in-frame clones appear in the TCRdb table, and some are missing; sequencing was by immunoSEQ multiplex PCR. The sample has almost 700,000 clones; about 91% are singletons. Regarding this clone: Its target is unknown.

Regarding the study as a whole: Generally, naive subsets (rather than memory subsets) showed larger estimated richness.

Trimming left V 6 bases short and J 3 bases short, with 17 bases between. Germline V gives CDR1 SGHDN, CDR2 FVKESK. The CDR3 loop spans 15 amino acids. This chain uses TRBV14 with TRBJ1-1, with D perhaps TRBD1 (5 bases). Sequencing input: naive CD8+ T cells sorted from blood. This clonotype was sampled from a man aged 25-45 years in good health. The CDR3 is CASSTRAGRHTEAFF. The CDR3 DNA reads TGTGCCAGCAGTACGAGAGCGGGGCGGCACACTGAAGCTTTCTTT.